The clone carrying this T cell receptor beta chain has at least ten counts. No treatment of any kind had been given to any patient before thyroid surgery. Original data processing: Across clinicopathological groups, CDR3 differences served as the basis for building a distant-metastasis classifier for papillary thyroid cancer. TCRdb re-called the PCR reads with MiXCR. For this entry, the V and J calls and clone size follow TCRdb and not the study's own pipeline. The table shows about 20,000 clones, with about a sixth occurring only once. The source of the sample is a study of metastatic and nonmetastatic thyroid tumors. Study information: Across blood and tumor or nodule tissue, repertoires from malignant and benign thyroid patients were compared with one another.

The CDR3 runs 13 residues. The V and J ends lost 2 bases and 6 bases respectively, with 11 bases between them. Germline values: CDR1 SGHTA, CDR2 FQGTGA. The receptor was isolated from a female donor with papillary thyroid cancer or a benign thyroid nodule (not recorded which). Some clones in this sample may be carry-over from other donors' samples. The sample comprised blood. V and J are TRBV7-3 and TRBJ2-7, with D perhaps matching TRBD2 (5 bases). The CDR3 region has the DNA TGTGCCAGCAGCTTAGAGAGGGCGGGCGAGCAGTACTTC. It translates to CASSLERAGEQYF.